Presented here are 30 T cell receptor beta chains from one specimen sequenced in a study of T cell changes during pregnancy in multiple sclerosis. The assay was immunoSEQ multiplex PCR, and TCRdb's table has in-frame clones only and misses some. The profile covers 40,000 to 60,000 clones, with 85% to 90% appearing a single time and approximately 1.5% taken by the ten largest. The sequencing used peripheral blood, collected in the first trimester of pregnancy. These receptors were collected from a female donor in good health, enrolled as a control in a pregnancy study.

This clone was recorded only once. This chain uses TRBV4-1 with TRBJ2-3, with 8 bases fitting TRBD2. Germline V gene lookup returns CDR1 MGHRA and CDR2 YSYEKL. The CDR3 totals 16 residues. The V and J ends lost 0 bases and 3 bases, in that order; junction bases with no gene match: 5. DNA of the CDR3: TGCGCCAGCAGCCAAGAAGAATCGGGGGGGACAGATACGCAGTATTTT. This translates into CASSQEESGGTDTQYF.

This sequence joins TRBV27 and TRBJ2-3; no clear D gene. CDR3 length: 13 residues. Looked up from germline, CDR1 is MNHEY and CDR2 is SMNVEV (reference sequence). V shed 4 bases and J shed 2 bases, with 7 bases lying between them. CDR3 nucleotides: TGTGCCAGCAGTTCCCCCATCACAGATACGCAGTATTTT. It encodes CASSSPITDTQYF.

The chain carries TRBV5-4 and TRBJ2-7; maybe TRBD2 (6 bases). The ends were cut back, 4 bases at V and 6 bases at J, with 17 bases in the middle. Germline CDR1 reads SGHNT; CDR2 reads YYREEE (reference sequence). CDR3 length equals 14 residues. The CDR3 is CASSLAGTRGEQYF. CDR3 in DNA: TGTGCCAGCAGCCTAGCCGGGACGCGGGGCGAGCAGTACTTC.

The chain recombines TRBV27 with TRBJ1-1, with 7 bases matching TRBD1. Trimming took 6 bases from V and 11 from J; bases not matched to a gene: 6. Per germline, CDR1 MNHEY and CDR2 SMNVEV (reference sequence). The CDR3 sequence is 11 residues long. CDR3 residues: CASRTGTVAFF. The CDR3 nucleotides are TGTGCCAGCAGAACCGGGACAGTGGCTTTCTTT.

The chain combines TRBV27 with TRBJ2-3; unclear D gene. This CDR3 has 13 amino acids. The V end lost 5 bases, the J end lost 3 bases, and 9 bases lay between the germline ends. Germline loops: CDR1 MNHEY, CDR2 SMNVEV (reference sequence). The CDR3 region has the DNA TGTGCCAGCAGTCAACTATGGACAGATACGCAGTATTTT. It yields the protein CASSQLWTDTQYF.

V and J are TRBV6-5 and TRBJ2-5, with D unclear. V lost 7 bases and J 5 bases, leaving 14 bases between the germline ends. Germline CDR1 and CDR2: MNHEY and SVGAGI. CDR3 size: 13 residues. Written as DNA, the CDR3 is TGTGCCAGCATCCCCCCTGGGCAGGAGACCCAGTACTTC. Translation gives CASIPPGQETQYF.

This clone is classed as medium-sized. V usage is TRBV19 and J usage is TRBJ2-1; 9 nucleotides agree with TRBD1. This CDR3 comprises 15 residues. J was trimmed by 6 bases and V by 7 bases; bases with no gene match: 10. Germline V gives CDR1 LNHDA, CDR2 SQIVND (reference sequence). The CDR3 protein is CASTRSGTGFNEQFF. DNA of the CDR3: TGTGCCAGTACCAGATCTGGGACAGGGTTCAATGAGCAGTTCTTC. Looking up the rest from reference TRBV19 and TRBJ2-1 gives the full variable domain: DGGITQSPKYLFRKEGQNVTLSCEQNLNHDAMYWYRQDPGQGLRLIYYSQIVNDFQKGDIAEGYSVSREKKESFPLTVTSAQKNPTAFYLCASTRSGTGFNEQFFGPGTRLTVL.

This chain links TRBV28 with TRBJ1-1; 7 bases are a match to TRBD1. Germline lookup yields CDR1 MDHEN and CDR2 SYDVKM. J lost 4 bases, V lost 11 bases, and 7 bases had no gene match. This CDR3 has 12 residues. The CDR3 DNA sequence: TGTGCCGCAGGGGGGCTTGGCACTGAAGCTTTCTTT. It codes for CAAGGLGTEAFF.

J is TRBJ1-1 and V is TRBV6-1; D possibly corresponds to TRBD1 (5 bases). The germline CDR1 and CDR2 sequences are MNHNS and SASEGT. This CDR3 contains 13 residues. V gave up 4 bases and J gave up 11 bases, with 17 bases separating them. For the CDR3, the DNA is TGTGCCAGCAGTGTGGGGAGTGGGGGGTTCGCTTTCTTT. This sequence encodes CASSVGSGGFAFF.

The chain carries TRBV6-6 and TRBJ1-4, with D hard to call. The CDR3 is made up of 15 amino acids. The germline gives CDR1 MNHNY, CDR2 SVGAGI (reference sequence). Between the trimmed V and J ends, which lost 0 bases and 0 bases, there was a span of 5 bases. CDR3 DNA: TGTGCCAGCAGTTACTCAGAGGCAACTAATGAAAAACTGTTTTTT. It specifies CASSYSEATNEKLFF.

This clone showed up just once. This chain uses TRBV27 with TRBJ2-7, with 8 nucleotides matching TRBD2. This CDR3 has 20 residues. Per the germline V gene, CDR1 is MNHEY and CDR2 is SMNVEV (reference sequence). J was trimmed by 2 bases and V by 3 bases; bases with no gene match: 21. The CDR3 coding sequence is TGTGCCAGCAGTTTTATTCCTTCGCTAGCTCGGGAGGGTGGGGCCTACGAGCAGTACTTC. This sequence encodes CASSFIPSLAREGGAYEQYF.

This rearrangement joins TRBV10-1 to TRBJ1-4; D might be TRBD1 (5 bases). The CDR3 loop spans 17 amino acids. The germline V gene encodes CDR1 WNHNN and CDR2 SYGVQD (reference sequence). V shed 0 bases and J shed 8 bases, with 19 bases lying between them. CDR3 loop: CASSESPVGGGKEKLFF. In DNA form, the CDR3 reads TGCGCCAGCAGTGAGTCTCCGGTCGGGGGAGGGAAGGAAAAACTGTTTTTT.

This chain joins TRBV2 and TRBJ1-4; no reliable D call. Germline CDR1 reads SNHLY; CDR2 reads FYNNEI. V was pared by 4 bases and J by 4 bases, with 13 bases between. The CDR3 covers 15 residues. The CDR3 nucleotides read TGTGCCAGCAGTGGACTCCCCTCCGTTAATGAAAAACTGTTTTTT. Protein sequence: CASSGLPSVNEKLFF.

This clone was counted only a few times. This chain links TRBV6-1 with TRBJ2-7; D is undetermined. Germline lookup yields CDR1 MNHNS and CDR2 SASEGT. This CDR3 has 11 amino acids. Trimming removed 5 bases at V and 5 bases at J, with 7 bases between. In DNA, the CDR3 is TGTGCCAGCAGTTATCTCGACGAGCAGTACTTC. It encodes CASSYLDEQYF.

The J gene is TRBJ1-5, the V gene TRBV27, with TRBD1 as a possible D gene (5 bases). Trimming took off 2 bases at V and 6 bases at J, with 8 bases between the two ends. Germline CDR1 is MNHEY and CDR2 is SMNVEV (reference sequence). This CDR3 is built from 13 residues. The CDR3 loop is CASSLKGFQPQHF. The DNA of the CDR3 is TGTGCCAGCAGTTTAAAGGGGTTTCAGCCCCAGCATTTT.

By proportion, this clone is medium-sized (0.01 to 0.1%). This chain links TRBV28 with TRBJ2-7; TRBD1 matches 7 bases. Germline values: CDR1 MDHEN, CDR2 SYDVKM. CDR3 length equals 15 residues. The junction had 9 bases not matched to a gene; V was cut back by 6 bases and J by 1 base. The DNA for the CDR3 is TGTGCCAGCAGATTTTTTTTGGGACAGTCCTACGAGCAGTACTTC. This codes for CASRFFLGQSYEQYF. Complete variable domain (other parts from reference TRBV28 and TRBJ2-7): DVKVTQSSRYLVKRTGEKVFLECVQDMDHENMFWYRQDPGLGLRLIYFSYDVKMKEKGDIPEGYSVSREKKERFSLILESASTNQTSMYLCASRFFLGQSYEQYFGPGTRLTVT.

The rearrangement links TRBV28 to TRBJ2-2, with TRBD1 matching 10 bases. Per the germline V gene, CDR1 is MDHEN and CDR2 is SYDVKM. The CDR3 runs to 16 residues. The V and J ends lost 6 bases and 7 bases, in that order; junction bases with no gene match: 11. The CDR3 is CASRPHGTGVVGELFF. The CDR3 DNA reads TGTGCCAGCAGACCCCACGGGACAGGGGTAGTCGGGGAGCTGTTTTTT.

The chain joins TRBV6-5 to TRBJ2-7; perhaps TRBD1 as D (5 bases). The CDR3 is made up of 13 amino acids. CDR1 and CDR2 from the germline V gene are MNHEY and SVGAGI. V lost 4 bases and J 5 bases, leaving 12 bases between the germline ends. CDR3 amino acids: CASSLQGFHEQYF. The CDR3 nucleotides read TGTGCCAGCAGTTTGCAGGGTTTCCACGAGCAGTACTTC.

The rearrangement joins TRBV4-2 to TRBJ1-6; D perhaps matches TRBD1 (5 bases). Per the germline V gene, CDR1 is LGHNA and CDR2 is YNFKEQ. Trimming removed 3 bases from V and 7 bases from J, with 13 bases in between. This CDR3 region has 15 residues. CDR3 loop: CASSQEGGVNSPLHF. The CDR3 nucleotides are TGTGCCAGCAGCCAGGAGGGAGGGGTGAATTCACCCCTCCACTTT.

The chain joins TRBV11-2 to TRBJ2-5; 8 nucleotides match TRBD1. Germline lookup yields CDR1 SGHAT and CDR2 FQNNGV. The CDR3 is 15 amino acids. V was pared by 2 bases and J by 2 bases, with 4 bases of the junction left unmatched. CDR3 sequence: CASSLTGGYQETQYF. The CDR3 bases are TGTGCCAGCAGCTTAACAGGGGGGTATCAAGAGACCCAGTACTTC. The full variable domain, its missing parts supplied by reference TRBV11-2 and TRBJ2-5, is EAGVAQSPRYKIIEKRQSVAFWCNPISGHATLYWYQQILGQGPKLLIQFQNNGVVDDSQLPKDRFSAERLKGVDSTLKIQPAKLEDSAVYLCASSLTGGYQETQYFGPGTRLLVL.

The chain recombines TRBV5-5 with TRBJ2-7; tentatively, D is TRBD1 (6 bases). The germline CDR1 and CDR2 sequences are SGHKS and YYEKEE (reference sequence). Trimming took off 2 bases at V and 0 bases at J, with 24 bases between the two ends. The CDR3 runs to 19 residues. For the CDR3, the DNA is TGTGCCAGCAGCTTATGGGCTAGTGACAGGAATCAATTCTCCTACGAGCAGTACTTC. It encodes CASSLWASDRNQFSYEQYF.

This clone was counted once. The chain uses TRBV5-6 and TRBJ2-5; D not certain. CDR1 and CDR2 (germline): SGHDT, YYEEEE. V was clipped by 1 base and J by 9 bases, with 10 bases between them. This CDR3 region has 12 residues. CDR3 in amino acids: CASSLSLAAQYF. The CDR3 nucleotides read TGTGCCAGCAGCTTGTCTTTGGCGGCCCAGTACTTC. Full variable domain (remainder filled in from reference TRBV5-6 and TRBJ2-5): DAGVTQSPTHLIKTRGQQVTLRCSPKSGHDTVSWYQQALGQGPQFIFQYYEEEERQRGNFPDRFSGHQFPNYSSELNVNALLLGDSALYLCASSLSLAAQYFGPGTRLLVL.

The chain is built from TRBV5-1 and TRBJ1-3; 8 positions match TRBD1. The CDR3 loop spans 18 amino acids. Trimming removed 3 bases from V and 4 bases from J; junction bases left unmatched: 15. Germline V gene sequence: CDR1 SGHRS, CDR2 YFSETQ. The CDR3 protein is CASSSRAVGQGTGNTIYF. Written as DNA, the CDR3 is TGCGCCAGCAGCTCACGGGCCGTAGGACAGGGAACAGGAAACACCATATATTTT.

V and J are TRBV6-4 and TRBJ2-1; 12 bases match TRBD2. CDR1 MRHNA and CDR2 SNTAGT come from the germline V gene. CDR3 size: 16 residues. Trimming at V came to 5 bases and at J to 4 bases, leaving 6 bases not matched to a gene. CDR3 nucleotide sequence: TGTGCCAGCAGTTCAACCGGGACTAGCGGGTACAATGAGCAGTTCTTC. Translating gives CASSSTGTSGYNEQFF.

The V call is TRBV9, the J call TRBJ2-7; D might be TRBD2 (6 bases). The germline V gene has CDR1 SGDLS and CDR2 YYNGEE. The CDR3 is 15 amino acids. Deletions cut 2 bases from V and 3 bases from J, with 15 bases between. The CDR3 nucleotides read TGTGCCAGCAGCGTCGGGGGTAGCCCGGGCTACGAGCAGTACTTC. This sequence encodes CASSVGGSPGYEQYF.

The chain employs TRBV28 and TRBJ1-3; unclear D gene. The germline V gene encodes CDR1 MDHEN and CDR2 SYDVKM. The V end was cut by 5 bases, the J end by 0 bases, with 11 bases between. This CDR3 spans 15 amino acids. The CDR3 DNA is TGTGCCAGCAGTATCCGGGTGCTCTCTGGAAACACCATATATTTT. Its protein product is CASSIRVLSGNTIYF.

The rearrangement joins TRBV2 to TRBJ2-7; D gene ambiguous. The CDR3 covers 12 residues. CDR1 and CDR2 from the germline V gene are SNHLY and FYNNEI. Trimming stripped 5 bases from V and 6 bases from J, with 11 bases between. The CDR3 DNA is TGTGCCAGCAGTAGCACGGGTTTCGAGCAGTACTTC. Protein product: CASSSTGFEQYF.

CDR3 amino acids: CASSESTGGYEQYF. DNA for the CDR3: TGCGCCAGCAGTGAGTCGACAGGGGGGTACGAGCAGTACTTC. V usage is TRBV10-1 and J usage is TRBJ2-7; the match to TRBD1 covers 9 bases. The J segment lost 4 bases and the V segment lost 0 bases, leaving 1 base of the junction unmatched. Germline V lookup: CDR1 WNHNN, CDR2 SYGVQD (reference sequence). The CDR3 contains 14 residues.

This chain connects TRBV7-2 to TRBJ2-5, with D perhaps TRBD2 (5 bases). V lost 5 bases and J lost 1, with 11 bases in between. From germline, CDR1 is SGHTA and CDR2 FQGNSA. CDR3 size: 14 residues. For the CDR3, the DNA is TGTGCCAGCAGCCCGAGGGCCACCCAAGAGACCCAGTACTTC. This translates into CASSPRATQETQYF.

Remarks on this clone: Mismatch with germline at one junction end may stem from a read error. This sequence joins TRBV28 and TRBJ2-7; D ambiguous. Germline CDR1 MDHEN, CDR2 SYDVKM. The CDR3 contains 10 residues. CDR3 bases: TGTGCCAGCAGTTTAACGTGGCGGAACTTC. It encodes CASSLTWRNF. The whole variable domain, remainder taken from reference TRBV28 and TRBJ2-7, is DVKVTQSSRYLVKRTGEKVFLECVQDMDHENMFWYRQDPGLGLRLIYFSYDVKMKEKGDIPEGYSVSREKKERFSLILESASTNQTSMYLCASSLTWRNFGPGTRLTVT.